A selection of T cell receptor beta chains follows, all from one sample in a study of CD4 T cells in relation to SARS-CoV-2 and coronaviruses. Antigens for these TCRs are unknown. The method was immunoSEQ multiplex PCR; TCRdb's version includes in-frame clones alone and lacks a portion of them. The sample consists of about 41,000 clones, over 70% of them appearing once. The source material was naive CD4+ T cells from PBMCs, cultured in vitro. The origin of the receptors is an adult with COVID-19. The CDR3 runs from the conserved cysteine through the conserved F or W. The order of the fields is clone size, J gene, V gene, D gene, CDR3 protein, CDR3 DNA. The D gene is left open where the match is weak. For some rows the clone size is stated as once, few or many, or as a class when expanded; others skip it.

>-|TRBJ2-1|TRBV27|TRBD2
CASSTIAGGFWDEQFF
TGTGCCAGCAGTACCATAGCGGGAGGGTTCTGGGATGAGCAGTTCTTC
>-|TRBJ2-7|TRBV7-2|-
CASRAGVAYEQYF
TGTGCCAGCAGAGCGGGTGTAGCCTACGAGCAGTACTTC
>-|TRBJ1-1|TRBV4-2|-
CASSQAPTEAFF
TGTGCCAGCAGCCAAGCTCCCACTGAAGCTTTCTTT
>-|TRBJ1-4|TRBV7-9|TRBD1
CASSLGQLNEKLFF
TGTGCCAGCAGCCTGGGACAGCTGAATGAAAAACTGTTTTTT
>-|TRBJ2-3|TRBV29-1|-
CSVEGTASTDTQYF
TGCAGCGTTGAGGGGACGGCTAGCACAGATACGCAGTATTTT
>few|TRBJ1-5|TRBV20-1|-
CSASGQGSQPQHF
TGCAGTGCTAGTGGGCAGGGAAGTCAGCCCCAGCATTTT
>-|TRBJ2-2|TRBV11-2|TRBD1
CASSRQGTVGELFF
TGTGCCAGCAGCCGACAGGGTACCGTCGGGGAGCTGTTTTTT
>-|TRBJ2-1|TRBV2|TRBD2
CASMGLAGAPMFNEQFF
TGTGCCAGCATGGGGCTAGCGGGAGCACCCATGTTCAATGAGCAGTTCTTC
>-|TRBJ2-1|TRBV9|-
CASSVAPLGALPGEQFF
TGTGCCAGCAGCGTAGCCCCCCTGGGGGCCCTACCCGGTGAGCAGTTCTTC
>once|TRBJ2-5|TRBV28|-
CASSLMEGGETQYF
TGTGCCAGCAGTTTAATGGAAGGGGGAGAGACCCAGTACTTC
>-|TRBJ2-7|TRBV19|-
CASSIALEQYF
TGTGCCAGTAGTATAGCGCTCGAGCAGTACTTC
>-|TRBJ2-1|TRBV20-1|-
CSASSSRRYNEQFF
TGCAGTGCTAGTAGTAGCCGACGCTACAATGAGCAGTTCTTC
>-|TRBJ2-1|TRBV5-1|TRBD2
CASSLRGLADTYNEQFF
TGCGCCAGCAGCTTGCGAGGACTAGCGGATACCTACAATGAGCAGTTCTTC
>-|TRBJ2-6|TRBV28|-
CASSDQGSGANVLTF
TGTGCCAGCAGTGATCAGGGCTCTGGGGCCAACGTCCTGACTTTC
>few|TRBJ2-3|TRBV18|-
CASSPGSQSPDTQYF
TGTGCCAGCTCACCAGGTTCACAGTCCCCAGATACGCAGTATTTT
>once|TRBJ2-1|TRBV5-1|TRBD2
CASSGLAGGNTEQFF
TGCGCCAGCAGCGGACTAGCGGGAGGGAACACTGAGCAGTTCTTC
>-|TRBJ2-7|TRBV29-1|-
CSVVRTDEQYF
TGCAGCGTGGTTCGAACTGACGAGCAGTACTTC
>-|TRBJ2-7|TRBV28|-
CASSPKRKPYEQYF
TGTGCCAGCAGTCCTAAGCGGAAGCCCTACGAGCAGTACTTC
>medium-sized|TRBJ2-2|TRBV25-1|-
CASSEQGLHTGELFF
TGTGCCAGCAGTGAACAGGGGCTACACACCGGGGAGCTGTTTTTT
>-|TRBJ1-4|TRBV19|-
CASSPRHEKLFF
TGTGCCAGTTCACCCCGTCATGAAAAACTGTTTTTT
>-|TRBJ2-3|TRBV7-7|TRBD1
CASSRGDSPSPTDTQYF
TGTGCTAGCAGCCGTGGGGACAGCCCTTCACCCACAGATACGCAGTATTTT
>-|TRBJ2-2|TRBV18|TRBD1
CASSRQGVGTGELFF
TGTGCCAGCTCACGACAGGGTGTGGGCACCGGGGAGCTGTTTTTT
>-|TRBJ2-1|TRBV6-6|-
CASSLGAYNEQFF
TGTGCCAGCAGTTTAGGAGCCTACAATGAGCAGTTCTTC
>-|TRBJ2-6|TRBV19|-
CASRTDSGANVLTF
TGTGCCAGTAGGACGGACTCTGGGGCCAACGTCCTGACTTTC
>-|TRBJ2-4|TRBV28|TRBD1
CASGTGIGNIQYF
TGTGCCAGCGGGACAGGGATTGGGAACATTCAGTACTTC
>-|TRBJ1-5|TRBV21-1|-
CASCRDRGHLMDQPQHF
TGTGCCAGCTGCCGGGACAGGGGGCATTTAATGGATCAGCCCCAGCATTTT
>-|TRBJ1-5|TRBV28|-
CASSLGQKNQPQHF
TGTGCCAGCAGTTTGGGCCAGAAGAATCAGCCCCAGCATTTT
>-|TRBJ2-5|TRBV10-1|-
CASSEGSNQETQYF
TGCGCCAGCAGTGAGGGGTCTAATCAAGAGACCCAGTACTTC
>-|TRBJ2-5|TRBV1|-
CTSSQHWTGQETQYF
TGCACCAGCAGCCAGCATTGGACAGGGCAAGAGACCCAGTACTTC
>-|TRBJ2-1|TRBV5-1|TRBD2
CASSLGVAGGYNEQFF
TGCGCCAGCAGCTTGGGGGTAGCGGGAGGATACAATGAGCAGTTCTTC
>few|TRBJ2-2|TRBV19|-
CASSIAYGSGELFF
TGTGCCAGTAGTATAGCTTACGGCTCCGGGGAGCTGTTTTTT
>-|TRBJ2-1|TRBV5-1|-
CASSFPRGDSNEQFF
TGCGCCAGCAGCTTCCCGAGGGGGGACAGCAATGAGCAGTTCTTC
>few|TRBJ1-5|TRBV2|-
CASRINSNQPQHF
TGTGCCAGCAGAATAAATAGCAATCAGCCCCAGCATTTT
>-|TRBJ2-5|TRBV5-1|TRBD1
CASSLEIPGQDGDQETQYF
TGCGCCAGCAGCTTAGAGATTCCAGGACAGGATGGAGACCAAGAGACCCAGTACTTC
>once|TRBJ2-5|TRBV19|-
CASSIPGQIFETQYF
TGTGCCAGTAGTATCCCCGGACAGATTTTTGAGACCCAGTACTTC
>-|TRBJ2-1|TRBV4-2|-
CASSQDGGREQFF
TGTGCCAGCAGCCAAGATGGAGGGCGTGAGCAGTTCTTC
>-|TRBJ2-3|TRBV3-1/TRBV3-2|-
CASSRANGMGTDTQYF
TGTGCCAGCAGCCGAGCGAACGGGATGGGCACAGATACGCAGTATTTT
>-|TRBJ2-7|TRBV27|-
CASRRNAQAYEQYF
TGTGCCAGCAGGCGTAACGCTCAAGCCTACGAGCAGTACTTC
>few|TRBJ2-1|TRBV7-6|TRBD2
CASSGRGRVYNEQFF
TGTGCCAGCAGCGGGCGAGGGAGGGTCTACAATGAGCAGTTCTTC
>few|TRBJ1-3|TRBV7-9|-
CASSLTLSGNTIYF
TGTGCCAGCAGCTTGACTCTCTCTGGAAACACCATATATTTT
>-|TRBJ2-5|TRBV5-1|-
CASRKTSFETQYF
TGCGCCAGCAGAAAGACTAGTTTCGAGACCCAGTACTTC
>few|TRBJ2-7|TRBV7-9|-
CASSLAARGREIF
TGTGCCAGCAGCTTAGCAGCTCGGGGGCGGGAGATTTTC
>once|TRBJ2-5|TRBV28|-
CASSLRPGSETQYF
TGTGCCAGCAGTTTACGCCCGGGCTCAGAGACCCAGTACTTC
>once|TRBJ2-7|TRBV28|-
CASSLGGSRYEQYF
TGTGCCAGCAGTTTAGGGGGCAGCCGCTACGAGCAGTACTTC
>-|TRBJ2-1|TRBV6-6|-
CASSSPSNEQFF
TGTGCCAGCAGTTCTCCTTCCAATGAGCAGTTCTTC
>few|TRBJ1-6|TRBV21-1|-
CASIKGKLETGVGRLENSPLHF
TGTGCCAGCATTAAAGGAAAATTGGAGACAGGGGTAGGGCGATTGGAAAATTCACCCCTCCACTTT
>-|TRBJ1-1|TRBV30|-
CAWTTGTPSEAFF
TGTGCCTGGACGACCGGGACACCTTCTGAAGCTTTCTTT
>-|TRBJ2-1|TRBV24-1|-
CATSDQDWTPNEQFF
TGTGCCACCAGTGATCAGGACTGGACCCCGAATGAGCAGTTCTTC
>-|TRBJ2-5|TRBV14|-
CASSGQLQETQYF
TGTGCCAGCAGCGGGCAGCTCCAAGAGACCCAGTACTTC
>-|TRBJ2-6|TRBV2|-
CASSAGTRGANVLTF
TGTGCCAGCAGCGCCGGGACACGCGGGGCCAACGTCCTGACTTTC
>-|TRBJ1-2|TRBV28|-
CASTENPGRVYGYTF
TGTGCCAGCACCGAAAACCCGGGACGGGTATATGGCTACACCTTC
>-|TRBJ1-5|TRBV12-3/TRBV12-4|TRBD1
CASSFGGTGAQHF
TGTGCCAGCAGTTTTGGGGGTACAGGGGCCCAGCATTTT
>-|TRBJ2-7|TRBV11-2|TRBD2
CASSFTGGLYYEQYF
TGTGCCAGCAGCTTCACGGGAGGGTTATACTACGAGCAGTACTTC
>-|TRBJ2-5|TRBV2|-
CASKVIETQYF
TGTGCCAGCAAGGTCATAGAGACCCAGTACTTC